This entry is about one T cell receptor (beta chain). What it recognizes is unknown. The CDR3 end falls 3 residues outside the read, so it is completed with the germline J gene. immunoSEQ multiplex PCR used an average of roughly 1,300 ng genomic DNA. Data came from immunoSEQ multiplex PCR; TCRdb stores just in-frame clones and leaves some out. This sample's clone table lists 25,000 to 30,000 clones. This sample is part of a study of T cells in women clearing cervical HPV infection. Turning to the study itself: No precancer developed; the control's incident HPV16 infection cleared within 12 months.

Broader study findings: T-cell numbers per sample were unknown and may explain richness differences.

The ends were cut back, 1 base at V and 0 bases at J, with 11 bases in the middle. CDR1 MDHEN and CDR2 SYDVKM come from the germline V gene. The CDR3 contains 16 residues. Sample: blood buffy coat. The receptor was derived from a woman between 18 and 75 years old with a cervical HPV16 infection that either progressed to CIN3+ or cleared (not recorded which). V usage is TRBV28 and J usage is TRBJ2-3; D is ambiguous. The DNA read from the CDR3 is TGTGCCAGCAGTTTATATAGCCCTCACAGCACAGATACG. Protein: CASSLYSPHSTDT. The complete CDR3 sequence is CASSLYSPHSTDTQYF.